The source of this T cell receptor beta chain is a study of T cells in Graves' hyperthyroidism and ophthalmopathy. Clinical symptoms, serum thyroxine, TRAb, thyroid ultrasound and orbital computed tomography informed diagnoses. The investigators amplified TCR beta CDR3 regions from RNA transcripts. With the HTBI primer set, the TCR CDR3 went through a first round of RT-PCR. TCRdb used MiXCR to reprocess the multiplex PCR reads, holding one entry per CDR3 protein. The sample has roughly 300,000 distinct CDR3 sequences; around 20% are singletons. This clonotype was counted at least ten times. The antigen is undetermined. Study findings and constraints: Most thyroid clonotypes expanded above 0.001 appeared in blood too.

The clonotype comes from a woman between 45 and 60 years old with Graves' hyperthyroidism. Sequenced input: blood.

The CDR3 DNA follows: TGTGCCAGCAGCCAAGGGCTGTGGGGGCTTCCTGAGCAGTTCTTC. It specifies CASSQGLWGLPEQFF. V is TRBV14 and J is TRBJ2-1; possible D gene TRBD1, 6 bases. From germline, CDR1 is SGHDN and CDR2 FVKESK. The ends were cut back, 1 base at V and 9 bases at J, with 16 bases in the middle. CDR3 length: 15 amino acids.